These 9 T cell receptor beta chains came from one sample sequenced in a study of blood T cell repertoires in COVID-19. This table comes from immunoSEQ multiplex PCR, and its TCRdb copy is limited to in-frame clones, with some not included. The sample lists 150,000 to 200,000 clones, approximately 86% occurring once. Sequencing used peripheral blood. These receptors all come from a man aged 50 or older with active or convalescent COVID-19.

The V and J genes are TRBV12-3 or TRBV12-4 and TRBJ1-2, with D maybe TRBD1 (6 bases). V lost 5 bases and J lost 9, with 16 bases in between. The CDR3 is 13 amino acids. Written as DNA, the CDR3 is TGTGCCAGCAGTGAACAACAGGGTTTTCGCTACACCTTC. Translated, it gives CASSEQQGFRYTF.

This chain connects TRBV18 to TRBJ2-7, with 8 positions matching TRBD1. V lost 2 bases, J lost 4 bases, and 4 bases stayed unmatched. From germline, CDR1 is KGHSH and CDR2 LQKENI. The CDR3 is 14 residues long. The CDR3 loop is CASSPGQGRYEQYF. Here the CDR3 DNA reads TGTGCCAGCTCACCAGGACAGGGAAGGTACGAGCAGTACTTC.

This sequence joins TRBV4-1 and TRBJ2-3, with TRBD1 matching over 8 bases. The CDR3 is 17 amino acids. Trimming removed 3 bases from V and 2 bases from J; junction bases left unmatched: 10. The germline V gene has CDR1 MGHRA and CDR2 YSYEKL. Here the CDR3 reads CASSHPKGDRLTDTQYF. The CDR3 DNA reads TGCGCCAGCAGCCACCCCAAGGGGGACAGGCTCACAGATACGCAGTATTTT.

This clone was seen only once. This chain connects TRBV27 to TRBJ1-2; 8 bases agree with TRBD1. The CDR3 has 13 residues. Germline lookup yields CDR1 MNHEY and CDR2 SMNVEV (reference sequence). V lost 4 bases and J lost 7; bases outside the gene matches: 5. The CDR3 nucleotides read TGTGCCAGCAGTTATGGACAGGGACGTGGCTACACCTTC. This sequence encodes CASSYGQGRGYTF.

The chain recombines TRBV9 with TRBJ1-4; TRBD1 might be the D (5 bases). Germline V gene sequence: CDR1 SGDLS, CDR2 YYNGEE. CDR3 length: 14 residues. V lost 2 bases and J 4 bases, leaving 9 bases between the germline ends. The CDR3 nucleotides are TGTGCCAGCAGCGTGACAGCTTTTAATGAAAAACTGTTTTTT. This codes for CASSVTAFNEKLFF.

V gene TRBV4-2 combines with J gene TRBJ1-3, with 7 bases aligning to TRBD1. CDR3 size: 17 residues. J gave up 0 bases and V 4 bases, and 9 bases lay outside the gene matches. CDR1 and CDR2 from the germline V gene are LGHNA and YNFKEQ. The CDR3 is CASSLQFSGGSGNTIYF. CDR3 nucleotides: TGTGCCAGCAGCCTACAGTTCTCAGGGGGCTCTGGAAACACCATATATTTT.

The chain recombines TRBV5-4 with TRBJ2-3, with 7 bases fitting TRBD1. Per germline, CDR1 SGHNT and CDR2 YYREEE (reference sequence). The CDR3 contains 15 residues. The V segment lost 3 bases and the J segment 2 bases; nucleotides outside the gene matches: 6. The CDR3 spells CASSSRDSTTDTQYF. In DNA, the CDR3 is TGTGCCAGCAGCTCTCGGGACAGCACCACAGATACGCAGTATTTT.

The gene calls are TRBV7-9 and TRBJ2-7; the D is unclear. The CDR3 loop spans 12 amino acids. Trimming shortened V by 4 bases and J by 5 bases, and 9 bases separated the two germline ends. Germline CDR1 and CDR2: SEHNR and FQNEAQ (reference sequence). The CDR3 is CASSSGWDEQYF. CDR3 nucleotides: TGTGCCAGCAGCTCAGGTTGGGACGAGCAGTACTTC.

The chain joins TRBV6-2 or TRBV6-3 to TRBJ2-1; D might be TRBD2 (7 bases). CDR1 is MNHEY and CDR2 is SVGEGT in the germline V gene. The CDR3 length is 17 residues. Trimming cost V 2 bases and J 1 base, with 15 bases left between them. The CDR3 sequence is CASSYRAGAISYNEQFF. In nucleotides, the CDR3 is TGTGCCAGCAGTTACAGGGCGGGGGCGATTTCCTACAATGAGCAGTTCTTC.